The rows below give T cell receptor beta chains drawn from one sample of a study of human T cells and chemical hapten exposure. TCRdb recomputed calls from the RACE reads with MiXCR, one row per CDR3 protein. Seen here are around 74,000 distinct CDR3 sequences, 32% observed once, and the top ten hold roughly 10%. Sequences were derived from whole blood, sampled in connection with sensitization to the hapten diphenylcyclopropenone (DPC). The receptors originated from a man aged 40-49 years with alopecia areata. Some clones in this sample may be carry-over from other donors' samples. CDR3s include the opening cysteine and the closing phenylalanine or tryptophan. A D gene is named only where the DNA matches it firmly. Clone size is stated in some rows and not others, as once, few, many or a class when expanded.

V gene	J gene	clone size	D gene	CDR3 DNA	CDR3 protein
TRBV12-3/TRBV12-4	TRBJ1-1	few	-	TGTGCCAGCAGTTTTTCTTTGCTCGTAACTTTGACTGAAGCTTTCTTT	CASSFSLLVTLTEAFF
TRBV14	TRBJ2-7	-	-	TGTGCCAGCAGCCCCGGGCCTACCTCCTACGAGCAGTACTTC	CASSPGPTSYEQYF
TRBV5-1	TRBJ2-5	-	-	TGCGCCAGCAGCTTGTTCGGGGGCGAGACCCAGTACTTC	CASSLFGGETQYF
TRBV20-1	TRBJ2-6	few	TRBD1	TGCAGTGCTTCTCCCAGAAGTACAGGGGGCGCCTCTGGGGCCAACGTCCTGACTTTC	CSASPRSTGGASGANVLTF
TRBV12-3/TRBV12-4	TRBJ2-7	-	TRBD2	TGTGCCAGCAGTTCTACCACAGGGATAGCGGGAGTTTCCGACGAGCAGTACTTC	CASSSTTGIAGVSDEQYF
TRBV20-1	TRBJ2-1	few	TRBD1	TGCAGTGCTAGCGTTCCGGGACAGGGAACCTATGAGCAGTTCTTC	CSASVPGQGTYEQFF
TRBV29-1	TRBJ1-1	few	TRBD1	TGCAGCGTAGGGACAGCGATTAACACTGAAGCTTTCTTT	CSVGTAINTEAFF
TRBV12-3/TRBV12-4	TRBJ2-3	few	-	TGTGCCAGCAGTTCCGGCCCTAGCACAGATACGCAGTATTTT	CASSSGPSTDTQYF
TRBV7-8	TRBJ2-7	-	TRBD1	TGTGCCAGCAGCCGGGGCGGTGTCGGACAGGGGTCCTACGAGCAGTACTTC	CASSRGGVGQGSYEQYF
TRBV6-2/TRBV6-3	TRBJ2-3	few	TRBD1	TGTGCCAGCAGTGGACAGGGGCGACCAGATACGCAGTATTTT	CASSGQGRPDTQYF
TRBV3-1	TRBJ2-2	-	TRBD1	TGTGCCAGCAGCCAAGATAAAACAGGGGGTACCGGGGAGCTGTTTTTT	CASSQDKTGGTGELFF
TRBV15	TRBJ2-1	-	-	TGTGCCACCAGCAGAGAAGCGGGCGCCTACAATGAGCAGTTCTTC	CATSREAGAYNEQFF
TRBV7-2	TRBJ2-7	-	-	TGTGCCAGCAGCTTAGTGGAGCGGTACGAGCAGTACTTC	CASSLVERYEQYF
TRBV2	TRBJ2-1	-	TRBD2	TGTGCCAGCGGGCGGGAGTTGCCCTACAATGAGCAGTTCTTC	CASGRELPYNEQFF
TRBV9	TRBJ2-7	-	TRBD1	TGTGCCAGCAGCGTAGTTCCAGGGGGCGAGCAGTACTTC	CASSVVPGGEQYF
TRBV7-2	TRBJ1-2	-	-	TGTGCCAGCAGCTTAGCCAGACAGATTAACTATGGCTACACCTTC	CASSLARQINYGYTF
TRBV19	TRBJ2-5	-	TRBD2	TGTGCCAGTAGTATTAGCGGGAGTACCAGCGAGACCCAGTACTTC	CASSISGSTSETQYF
TRBV28	TRBJ1-1	few	-	TGTGCCAGCAGTCCAATTGGACCGGGCTCGACGGAAGCTTTCTTT	CASSPIGPGSTEAFF
TRBV7-9	TRBJ2-1	few	TRBD2	TGTGCCAGCAGCTTATTGGGGTCGTGGTCAGCGGGAGACGCCAATGAGCAGTTCTTC	CASSLLGSWSAGDANEQFF
TRBV7-9	TRBJ2-2	-	-	TGTGCCAGCAGTCCCGGGACATTTAACACCGGGGAGCTGTTTTTT	CASSPGTFNTGELFF
TRBV5-5	TRBJ2-1	few	-	TGTGCCAGCAGCTTGAGGTCAGGGCCCGTCCATGAGCAGTTCTTC	CASSLRSGPVHEQFF
TRBV5-5	TRBJ2-6	few	TRBD2	TGTGCCAGCAGCTTCGGGAGCGGGGTCTCTGGGGCCAACGTCCTGACTTTC	CASSFGSGVSGANVLTF
TRBV6-5	TRBJ2-1	-	TRBD1	TGTGCCAGCAGAAAGGACAGGGGCGATTACAATGAGCAGTTCTTC	CASRKDRGDYNEQFF